This T cell receptor (beta chain) was profiled in a study of human T cells and chemical hapten exposure. Across the whole study: Sensitization involved placing 2% DPC onto a 2 cm by 2 cm region of upper inner arm skin.

This clonotype was observed a handful of times. The ends lost 6 bases at V and 2 bases at J; junction bases unmatched: 8. The germline CDR1 and CDR2 sequences are MDHEN and SYDVKM. The CDR3 has 16 amino acids. One entry per CDR3 protein, called by TCRdb with MiXCR from the RACE reads. This repertoire shows 190,000 or so distinct CDR3 sequences, around 23% found once; its top ten account for 2.5%. This sample's time point: patch test 3, about 24 weeks after DPC sensitization. Indicated treatment: therapeutic diphenylcyclopropenone sensitization with weekly scalp DPC. The receptor comes from a woman in her 40s with alopecia areata. Some clones in this sample may be carry-over from other donors' samples. This specimen consisted of whole blood, obtained in connection with sensitization to the hapten diphenylcyclopropenone (DPC). The rearrangement joins TRBV28 to TRBJ2-5; TRBD1 agrees at 11 bases. This chain's CDR3 is CASSTLGTGGQETQYF. DNA of the CDR3: TGTGCCAGCAGCACCCTAGGGACAGGGGGGCAAGAGACCCAGTACTTC.